The table lists the clone carrying this T cell receptor beta chain with a few counts. The CDR3 consists of 17 residues. CDR1 is KGHSH, CDR2 LQKENI, per germline. Trimming cost V 3 bases and J 4 bases, with 19 bases left between them. Each TCR beta library was made by quantitative 5'-RACE that incorporated molecular barcodes. TCRdb passed the 5' RACE reads through MiXCR, listing each CDR3 protein once. The table records under 120,000 distinct CDR3 sequences, 24% of them present only once. These data originate in a study of CD8 T cells in ankylosing spondylitis. The material sequenced was synovial fluid, either unsorted or a sorted T cell fraction (not recorded which). This receptor was taken from a male donor with ankylosing spondylitis. The rearrangement uses TRBV18 and TRBJ2-1; D is perhaps TRBD1 (6 bases). CDR3 in amino acids: CASSPRQGSTLYNEQFF. The CDR3 nucleotides are TGTGCCAGCTCACCGAGGCAGGGGTCAACCCTTTACAATGAGCAGTTCTTC.